This T cell receptor beta chain stems from a study of control samples from healthy donors and cancer patients. Produced via immunoSEQ multiplex PCR; TCRdb's table is partial and in-frame only. The sample lists roughly 94,000 clones, around 85% occurring once. From germline, CDR1 is KGHSH and CDR2 LQKENI. Trimming left V 4 bases short and J 2 bases short, with 2 bases between. CDR3 length: 11 amino acids. The receptor comes from a man between 65 and 79 years old with lung cancer. The chain couples TRBV18 to TRBJ2-5; D gene uncertain. Specimen: PBMCs. The CDR3 loop reads CASSRQETQYF. Written as DNA, the CDR3 is TGTGCCAGCTCACGGCAAGAGACCCAGTACTTC.